This T cell receptor (beta chain) is from a study of blood T cell repertoires in COVID-19. TCRdb's table, derived via immunoSEQ multiplex PCR, lists solely in-frame clones and lacks some. The table has some 270,000 clones, around 85% seen once; the top ten hold 0.7% to 0.9%. CDR1 and CDR2 (germline): SGHTA, FQGTGA. V shed 4 bases, J shed 4 bases, and the junction held 18 bases outside the gene matches. CDR3 length: 18 residues. The sequence was obtained from a human donor with COVID-19, enrolled during active disease. The donor label of this sample is uncertain. The chain joins TRBV7-3 to TRBJ2-7; 8 positions agree with TRBD2. Material: peripheral blood. Here the CDR3 DNA reads TGTGCCAGCAGCTCCCCATTGGAGGAGCGGGAGATCGAGTACGAGCAGTACTTC. Translating gives CASSSPLEEREIEYEQYF.